The 9 T cell receptor beta chains below were found in one sample sequenced in a study of T cells after yellow fever vaccination. TCRdb independently ran MiXCR on the 5' RACE reads; one entry per CDR3 protein. The sample lists 250,000 to 400,000 distinct CDR3 sequences; roughly 4.3% were seen once. The sample here was PBMCs, taken 5 days after the yellow fever booster vaccination. The receptor set was obtained from a man between 18 and 29 years old who received the YFV17D yellow fever vaccine.

Ten or more counts support this clonotype. The V and J genes are TRBV12-3 or TRBV12-4 and TRBJ2-5; no clear D gene. The CDR3 has 14 residues. Trimming removed 0 bases at V and 7 bases at J, with 12 bases between. The CDR3 nucleotides are TGTGCCAGCAGTTTAGCGCGGAGACTCGGGACCCAGTACTTC. Amino acid sequence: CASSLARRLGTQYF.

This clonotype has only a few counts. V is TRBV6-2 or TRBV6-3 and J is TRBJ2-5, with TRBD2 matching 8 bases. With V trimmed by 5 bases and J by 1 base, 6 bases remained unmatched. The CDR3 spans 15 residues. Germline CDR1 reads MNHEY; CDR2 reads SVGEGT. The CDR3 sequence: CASSRPAGGQETQYF. In nucleotides, the CDR3 is TGTGCCAGCAGTAGGCCTGCGGGGGGCCAAGAGACCCAGTACTTC.

The gene calls are TRBV5-1 and TRBJ2-5, with 7 bases identical to TRBD2. V shed 0 bases, J shed 5 bases, and the junction held 7 bases outside the gene matches. This CDR3 spans 15 amino acids. The germline V gene encodes CDR1 SGHRS and CDR2 YFSETQ. The CDR3 spells CASSLEGLGGETQYF. For the CDR3, the DNA is TGCGCCAGCAGCTTGGAAGGCCTGGGAGGGGAGACCCAGTACTTC.

This clonotype has at least ten counts. This chain links TRBV18 with TRBJ2-5, with 9 bases that match TRBD1. Germline V gene sequence: CDR1 KGHSH, CDR2 LQKENI. The CDR3 covers 15 residues. V was pared by 4 bases and J by 3 bases, with 6 bases of the junction left unmatched. For the CDR3, the DNA is TGTGCCAGCTCACGTCGGACAGGGGAGGAAGAGACCCAGTACTTC. Encoded protein: CASSRRTGEEETQYF. The complete variable domain, with remaining parts taken from reference TRBV18 and TRBJ2-5, reads NAGVMQNPRHLVRRRGQEARLRCSPMKGHSHVYWYRQLPEEGLKFMVYLQKENIIDESGMPKERFSAEFPKEGPSILRIQQVVRGDSAAYFCASSRRTGEEETQYFGPGTRLLVL.

A few counts support this clonotype. This chain connects TRBV5-1 to TRBJ2-5; 8 bases map to TRBD1. The germline V gene encodes CDR1 SGHRS and CDR2 YFSETQ. This CDR3 spans 14 amino acids. V lost 4 bases, J lost 4 bases, and 6 bases stayed unmatched. The CDR3: CASSGGQGIETQYF. CDR3 nucleotide sequence: TGCGCCAGCAGCGGCGGACAGGGAATAGAGACCCAGTACTTC.

The table lists this clonotype with a few counts. The J gene is TRBJ1-2, the V gene TRBV7-3, with D maybe TRBD1 (5 bases). Germline V gene lookup returns CDR1 SGHTA and CDR2 FQGTGA. The CDR3 spans 16 residues. Trimming cost V 1 base and J 5 bases, with 17 bases left between them. In DNA form, the CDR3 reads TGTGCCAGCAGCTTAATAGGGCCAGGGCTGGAGTATGGCTACACCTTC. Its translation: CASSLIGPGLEYGYTF.

This clonotype was recorded at least ten times. This chain connects TRBV12-3 or TRBV12-4 to TRBJ2-3; D not certain. Trimming left V 7 bases short and J 5 bases short, with 13 bases between. The CDR3 is 13 residues long. The CDR3 DNA reads TGTGCCAGCACCGGAAATGTCGGAGATACGCAGTATTTT. This gives the protein CASTGNVGDTQYF.

This clonotype was counted between two and nine times. J is TRBJ1-3 and V is TRBV7-7, with D possibly matching TRBD1 (5 bases). Germline CDR1 is SSHAT and CDR2 is FNYEAQ (reference sequence). V was cut by 5 bases and J by 4 bases, with 9 bases left in between. The CDR3 contains 13 residues. CDR3 DNA: TGTGCCAGCAGCACGGGACGAGGAAACACCATATATTTT. Translation: CASSTGRGNTIYF.

This chain connects TRBV18 to TRBJ2-3, with 8 bases matching TRBD2. Germline V gene lookup returns CDR1 KGHSH and CDR2 LQKENI. After removal of 0 bases from V and 2 bases from J, the junction contained 7 bases not matched to a gene. This CDR3 has 17 amino acids. CDR3 sequence (DNA): TGTGCCAGCTCACCACCGGGAGTAGCGGGGTACACAGATACGCAGTATTTT. As protein: CASSPPGVAGYTDTQYF. Full variable domain (missing parts from reference TRBV18 and TRBJ2-3): NAGVMQNPRHLVRRRGQEARLRCSPMKGHSHVYWYRQLPEEGLKFMVYLQKENIIDESGMPKERFSAEFPKEGPSILRIQQVVRGDSAAYFCASSPPGVAGYTDTQYFGPGTRLTVL.